This T cell receptor (beta chain) was retrieved from a study of shared clonotypes between healthy human individuals. Study background: Plates per donor: three CD4 naive, three CD4 memory, two CD8 naive, one CD8 memory.

The V end lost 5 bases, the J end lost 2 bases, and 20 bases lay between the germline ends. There are 17 residues in the CDR3. The V gene's germline CDR1 is SEHNR and CDR2 FQNEAQ (reference sequence). Points on this clone: As yet, its antigen is unknown.

Profiled with immunoSEQ multiplex PCR; TCRdb holds only in-frame clones, not every one. The table records some 2.1 million clones, 80% to 95% of them present only once. Findings and limits, study-wide: Limitation of the genetic and exposure-history diversity represented came from the few donors.

Naive CD8 cells, CD45RO-negative and positively selected for CCR7, excluded terminally differentiated effector memory CD45RA+ cells. Only Caucasian adults living in Nashville, Tennessee made up the donor group. V usage is TRBV7-9 and J usage is TRBJ2-3; D possibly corresponds to TRBD1 (6 bases). Sequencing was done on a sample of naive CD8+ T cells from PBMCs. This receptor was obtained from a man aged 18 to 30 in good health. Some clones in this sample may be carry-over from other donors' samples. CDR3 protein: CASSNSALGANTDTQYF. The CDR3 nucleotides read TGTGCCAGCAGCAATAGCGCATTGGGGGCGAACACAGATACGCAGTATTTT.